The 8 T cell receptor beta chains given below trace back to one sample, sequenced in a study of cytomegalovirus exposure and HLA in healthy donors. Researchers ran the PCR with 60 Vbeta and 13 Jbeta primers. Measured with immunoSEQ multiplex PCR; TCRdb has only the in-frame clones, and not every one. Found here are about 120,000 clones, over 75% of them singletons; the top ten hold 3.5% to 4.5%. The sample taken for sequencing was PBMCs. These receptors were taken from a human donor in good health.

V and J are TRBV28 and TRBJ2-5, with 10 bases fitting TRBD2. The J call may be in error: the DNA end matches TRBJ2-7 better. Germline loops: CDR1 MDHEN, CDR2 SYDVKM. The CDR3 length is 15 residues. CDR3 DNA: TGTGCCAGCAGTTGGAGACTAGCGGGTAACTACGAGCAGTACTTC. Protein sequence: CASSWRLAGNYEQYF.

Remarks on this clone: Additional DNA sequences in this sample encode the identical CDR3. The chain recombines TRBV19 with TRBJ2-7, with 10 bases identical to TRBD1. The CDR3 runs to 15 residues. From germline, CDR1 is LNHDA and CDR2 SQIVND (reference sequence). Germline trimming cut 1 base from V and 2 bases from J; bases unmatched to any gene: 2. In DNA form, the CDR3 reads TGTGCCAGTAGTATAGTGGGACAGGGGCCCTACGAGCAGTACTTC. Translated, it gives CASSIVGQGPYEQYF.

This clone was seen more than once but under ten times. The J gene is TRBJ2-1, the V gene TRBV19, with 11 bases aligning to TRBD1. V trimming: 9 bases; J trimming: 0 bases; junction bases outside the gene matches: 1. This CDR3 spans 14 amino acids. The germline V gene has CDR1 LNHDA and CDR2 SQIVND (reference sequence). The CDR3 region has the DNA TGTGCCAGCGGGACAGGGGGCTCCTACAATGAGCAGTTCTTC. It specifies CASGTGGSYNEQFF. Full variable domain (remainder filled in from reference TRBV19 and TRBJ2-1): DGGITQSPKYLFRKEGQNVTLSCEQNLNHDAMYWYRQDPGQGLRLIYYSQIVNDFQKGDIAEGYSVSREKKESFPLTVTSAQKNPTAFYLCASGTGGSYNEQFFGPGTRLTVL.

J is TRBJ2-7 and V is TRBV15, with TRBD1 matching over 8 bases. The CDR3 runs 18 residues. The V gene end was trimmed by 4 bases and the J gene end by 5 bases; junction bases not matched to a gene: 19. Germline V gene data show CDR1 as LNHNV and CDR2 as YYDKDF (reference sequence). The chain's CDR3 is CATSKTGADPWGSNEQYF. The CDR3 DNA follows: TGTGCCACCAGCAAGACAGGGGCAGATCCTTGGGGGTCAAACGAGCAGTACTTC. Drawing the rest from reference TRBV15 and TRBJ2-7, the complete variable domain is DAMVIQNPRYQVTQFGKPVTLSCSQTLNHNVMYWYQQKSSQAPKLLFHYYDKDFNNEADTPDNFQSRRPNTSFCFLDIRSPGLGDTAMYLCATSKTGADPWGSNEQYFGPGTRLTVT.

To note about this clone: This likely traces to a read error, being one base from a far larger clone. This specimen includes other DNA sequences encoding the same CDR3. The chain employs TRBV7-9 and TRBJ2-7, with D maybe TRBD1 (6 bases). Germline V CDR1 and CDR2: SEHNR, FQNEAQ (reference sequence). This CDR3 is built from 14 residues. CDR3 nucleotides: TGTGCCAGCAGCTTAGGACAGGCCTCCTACGAGCAGTACTTT. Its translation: CASSLGQASYEQYF.

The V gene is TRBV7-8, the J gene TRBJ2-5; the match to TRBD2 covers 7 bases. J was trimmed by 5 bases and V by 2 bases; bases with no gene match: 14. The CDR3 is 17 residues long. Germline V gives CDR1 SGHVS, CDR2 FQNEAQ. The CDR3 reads CASSLRDYPPGRETQYF. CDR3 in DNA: TGTGCCAGCAGCTTAAGGGACTACCCCCCCGGGCGGGAGACCCAGTACTTC.

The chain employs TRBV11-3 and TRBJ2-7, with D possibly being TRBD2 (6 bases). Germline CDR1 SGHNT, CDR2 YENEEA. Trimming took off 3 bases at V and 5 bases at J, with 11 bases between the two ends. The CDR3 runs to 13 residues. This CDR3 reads CASSFTSKHEQYF. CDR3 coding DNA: TGTGCCAGCAGCTTTACTAGCAAGCACGAGCAGTACTTC.

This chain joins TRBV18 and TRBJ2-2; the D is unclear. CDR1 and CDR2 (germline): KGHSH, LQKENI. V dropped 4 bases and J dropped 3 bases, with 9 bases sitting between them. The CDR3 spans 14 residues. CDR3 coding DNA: TGTGCCAGCTCACTTGCGGCGTACACCGGGGAGCTGTTTTTT. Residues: CASSLAAYTGELFF.